This T cell receptor (beta chain) was identified during a study of T cell repertoires in cytomegalovirus infection. Study in general: Public TCR beta signature analysis indicated the presence of both CMV infection and matching HLA type. Study outcomes and limitations: Within the response measured ex vivo, HLA-C-restricted CMV-specific TCR beta clonotypes were dominant.

About this clonotype itself: Antigen unknown.

TCRdb used MiXCR to reprocess the reads, holding one entry per CDR3 protein. The sample lists approximately 74,000 distinct CDR3 sequences, around 40% occurring once. The CDR3 sequence is 15 residues long. Looked up from germline, CDR1 is SGDLS and CDR2 is YYNGEE. V lost 3 bases, J lost 0 bases, and 7 bases lay in between. The V gene is TRBV9, the J gene TRBJ2-6; D is uncertain. Specimen: CD8+ T cells from cultured PBMCs, collected from culture after CMV antigen stimulation. The TCR originated in a human donor in good health (CMV status not recorded). Some clones in this sample may be carry-over from other donors' samples. This CDR3 reads CASSGPTSGANVLTF. The DNA for the CDR3 is TGTGCCAGCAGCGGCCCTACCTCTGGGGCCAACGTCCTGACTTTC.